This T cell receptor (beta chain) was identified in a study of CD8+CD57+ T cells in acquired aplastic anemia. Background on the study: Quantities of DNA derived from sorted CD4+ and CD8+ cells averaged approximately 3.5 ug. Study-wide results and caveats: Overlapping CD8+ CDR3 repertoires of patients and controls contained twenty-nine shared sequences.

This clonotype was counted ten times or more. Its antigen is not identified. Genomic DNA acted as the template from which TCR beta VDJ combination and CDR3 sequence profiling were carried out. TCRdb analysed the reads with MiXCR anew, one entry per CDR3 protein. The table has about 250,000 distinct CDR3 sequences, more than 40% seen once. By flow cytometry, patients selected for sequencing had shown an expansion of CD8+CD57+ cells. By the time of blood sampling, patients had still received no therapy. The J segment lost 6 bases and the V segment lost 5 bases, leaving 8 bases of the junction unmatched. Germline V gene data show CDR1 as SGHVS and CDR2 as FNYEAQ. The CDR3 runs to 16 residues.

Sequenced material: sorted CD4+, CD8+, or CD8+CD57+ T cells (not recorded which) from PBMCs. The chain has TRBV7-6 and TRBJ2-2; 11 nucleotides line up with TRBD2. The TCR originated in a human donor with aplastic anemia. The CDR3 DNA sequence: TGTGCCAGCAGCAACATACTAGCGGGAGACCCCGGGGAGCTGTTTTTT. It yields the protein CASSNILAGDPGELFF.